This T cell receptor (beta chain) was observed in a study of a mutant IDH1 vaccine in newly diagnosed glioma (TCRdb year 2021). As for the study more broadly: The roughly 34 treated patients were around 62% male and around 40% female, with a mean age of approximately 40 years. For exploratory analyses, 25 to 30 treated patients had longitudinal TCRB deep sequencing done wherever samples were available. Before enrollment, patients had received standard therapy of radiotherapy alone, temozolomide alone, or radiochemotherapy with temozolomide; most received the combination. Six visits were used for peripheral blood collection: V03 (baseline), V05, V07, V10, V12 and V13. Broad study findings and their caveats: Selection of PBMC samples for TCRB deep sequencing was based on availability. Immune responses induced by the vaccine were seen in more than 85% of patients across multiple MHC alleles. Pseudoprogression appeared unrelated to alterations in the top peripheral T cell clonotypes detected by TCRB sequencing. It was noted by the authors that analyses of patient blood samples could not be reproduced owing to sample limitations.

Note on this clone: It lacks a known antigen. Per-nucleotide qualities are absent, and no much larger clonotype sits a single base away.

The germline V gene supplies CDR1 SGHDT and CDR2 YYEEEE. Deletion took 0 bases off V and 3 bases off J, with a span of 9 bases between the germline ends. Spanning cysteine to phenylalanine, the CDR3 consists of 14 amino acids. The retained sequence is limited to the CDR3, 42 bases, with the frame set at the first base. Library creation used the immunoSEQ multiplex PCR assay. Rearranged TCR beta chain sequences were amplified using the hsTCRB Kit according to the manufacturer's protocol. An Illumina MiSeq was used to sequence the TCRB libraries. Per the original workflow: The proprietary platform of the kit vendor was used for demultiplexing, trimming and gene mapping. The immuneACCESS repertoire file appears here via TCRdb, limited to in-frame rearrangements. These files lack a portion of the clones; in checked studies, under half of the deficit traces to unresolved V genes, and the cause of the others is not known. For V, J and clone size, that table is used; D and trimming come from the DNA. For this sample there are 60,000 to 75,000 clones; about 83% appear just once. The ten top clones hold 4.6% of the sample.

The time point label here, explained by the study, means: baseline, week 1 (first vaccination visit). The intended sense of this specimen's treatment or condition label: pre-vaccination baseline after standard-of-care therapy. The donors had newly diagnosed IDH1-mutant astrocytomas of WHO grade 3 or 4 that showed loss of nuclear ATRX. The samples were drawn from NOA16, a multicentre, single-arm, open-label phase I trial in Germany that tested a mutant IDH1 peptide vaccine in humans for the first time. Blood drawn at visit V03 was used as the baseline sample for immunogenicity testing. Genomic DNA for TCRB sequencing was extracted from EDTA blood using the DNeasy Blood and Tissue Kit.

The rearranged chain carries TRBV5-6 and TRBJ1-2; the D gene is not confidently resolved. This sequence originates from a woman under 30 with glioma. Some clones in this sample may be carry-over from other donors' samples. The sample was peripheral blood mononuclear cells (PBMCs), taken from a glioma patient treated with radiotherapy, temozolomide or both. Read as DNA, the sequence is TGTGCCAGCAGCTTGGGACCAAACTACTATGGCTACACCTTC. It translates as CASSLGPNYYGYTF.